Shown below are 22 T cell receptor beta chains from a single sample sequenced in a study of radiotherapy plus CTLA-4 blockade in lung cancer (dated by TCRdb to the late 2010s). The library was made by the immunoSEQ multiplex PCR assay. The immuneACCESS repertoire file appears here via TCRdb, limited to in-frame rearrangements. These files lack a portion of the clones; in checked studies, under half of the deficit traces to unresolved V genes, and the cause of the others is not known. In all, the sample holds roughly 25,000 clones, and around 72% of those were seen once. Of the sample, roughly 4% falls within the top ten clones. Sequencing used peripheral blood, obtained from a patient treated with radiotherapy plus ipilimumab. These receptors were obtained from a human donor with non-small cell lung cancer who had stable disease on radiotherapy plus ipilimumab.

The sample holds a few counts of this clone. The V and J genes are TRBV5-6 and TRBJ1-5, with a tentative D call TRBD1 (6 bases). This CDR3 contains 13 residues. CDR1 is SGHDT and CDR2 is YYEEEE in the germline V gene. Trimming left V 3 bases short and J 6 bases short, with 10 bases between. The DNA of the CDR3 is TGTGCCAGCAGCTCAACAGGGCTTCAGCCCCAGCATTTT. Protein sequence: CASSSTGLQPQHF.

This chain connects TRBV28 to TRBJ1-2; D may be TRBD1 (6 bases). The germline V gene has CDR1 MDHEN and CDR2 SYDVKM. The CDR3 extends over 15 amino acids. V was cut by 6 bases and J by 4 bases, with 18 bases left in between. Here the CDR3 DNA reads TGTGCCAGCAGCCACTCCAGGGGCGGGGGCTATGGCTACACCTTC. Translation gives CASSHSRGGGYGYTF.

This clone was counted between two and nine times. The chain recombines TRBV19 with TRBJ1-2; no reliable D call. V dropped 0 bases and J dropped 5 bases, with 4 bases sitting between them. This CDR3 region has 12 residues. The germline V gene encodes CDR1 LNHDA and CDR2 SQIVND (reference sequence). CDR3 loop: CASSIEPYGYTF. DNA of the CDR3: TGTGCCAGTAGTATAGAACCGTATGGCTACACCTTC.

The chain carries TRBV12-5 and TRBJ2-3; the D gene is possibly TRBD2 (7 bases). V lost 6 bases and J 2 bases, leaving 15 bases between the germline ends. The CDR3 is 15 residues long. Germline V gene lookup returns CDR1 LGHNT and CDR2 FRNRAP. The CDR3 nucleotides read TGTGCTAGTGGCCAGGGGAGGGTCGACACAGATACGCAGTATTTT. This codes for CASGQGRVDTDTQYF.

The J gene is TRBJ2-3, the V gene TRBV6-1; the D is unclear. This CDR3 contains 12 residues. Germline V gene lookup returns CDR1 MNHNS and CDR2 SASEGT. Trimming stripped 5 bases from V and 2 bases from J, with 5 bases between. The CDR3 region is CASSPYTDTQYF. The CDR3 nucleotides read TGTGCCAGCAGTCCTTACACAGATACGCAGTATTTT.

The gene calls are TRBV6-4 and TRBJ2-1; 10 bases are a match to TRBD2. CDR3 length equals 15 residues. V dropped 5 bases and J dropped 4; count of bases not matched to a gene: 5. Germline values: CDR1 MRHNA, CDR2 SNTAGT. Written as DNA, the CDR3 is TGTGCCAGCAGTATTGCTAGCGGGAGTTACAATGAGCAGTTCTTC. This sequence encodes CASSIASGSYNEQFF.

In its sample, this clone was seen once. The chain has TRBV20-1 and TRBJ2-7; D may correspond to TRBD1 or TRBD2 (5 bases each). CDR3 size: 10 residues. CDR1 and CDR2 from the germline V gene are DFQATT and SNEGSKA (reference sequence). The ends were cut back, 7 bases at V and 5 bases at J, with 9 bases in the middle. CDR3 DNA sequence: TGCAGTGGGTTGGGGGACGAGCAGTACTTC. Translating gives CSGLGDEQYF.

V usage is TRBV5-1 and J usage is TRBJ2-1; TRBD2 aligns across 7 bases. The CDR3 spans 16 residues. The germline CDR1 and CDR2 sequences are SGHRS and YFSETQ. V lost 2 bases, J lost 0 bases, and 5 bases stayed unmatched. The CDR3 reads CASSLPSGASYNEQFF. CDR3 nucleotide sequence: TGCGCCAGCAGCTTACCAAGCGGGGCCTCCTACAATGAGCAGTTCTTC.

The V and J genes are TRBV15 and TRBJ1-4; D might be TRBD1 (5 bases). The germline CDR1 and CDR2 sequences are LNHNV and YYDKDF (reference sequence). The CDR3 spans 13 residues. V was shortened by 5 bases and J by 6 bases, with 10 bases between the two germline ends. The CDR3 sequence: CATSPGTDEKLFF. The CDR3 DNA follows: TGTGCCACCAGCCCCGGGACGGATGAAAAACTGTTTTTT.

This clone was found once. J is TRBJ2-3 and V is TRBV6-7, with 11 bases aligning to TRBD2. TRBV6-7 qualifies as an ORF whose function is uncertain. The J segment lost 4 bases and the V segment lost 2 bases, leaving 8 bases of the junction unmatched. This CDR3 is built from 17 residues. CDR3 residues: CASSYPGLAANPDTQYF. CDR3 sequence (DNA): TGTGCCAGCAGTTACCCGGGACTAGCGGCTAATCCAGATACGCAGTATTTT.

V and J are TRBV7-9 and TRBJ1-5; possible D gene TRBD1, 6 bases. Germline V gene lookup returns CDR1 SEHNR and CDR2 FQNEAQ (reference sequence). With 4 bases removed from V and 2 bases from J, the gap between germline ends came to 12 bases. The CDR3 has 15 residues. In nucleotides, the CDR3 is TGTGCCAGCAGCTCCCAAGGGGGTGGCAATCAGCCCCAGCATTTT. Amino acid sequence: CASSSQGGGNQPQHF. The full variable domain, with the rest looked up from reference TRBV7-9 and TRBJ1-5, is DTGVSQNPRHKITKRGQNVTFRCDPISEHNRLYWYRQTLGQGPEFLTYFQNEAQLEKSRLLSDRFSAERPKGSFSTLEIQRTEQGDSAMYLCASSSQGGGNQPQHFGDGTRLSIL.

The chain joins TRBV7-2 to TRBJ1-2; D call uncertain. The germline V gene has CDR1 SGHTA and CDR2 FQGNSA. The CDR3 contains 13 residues. The germline V and J ends were trimmed by 7 bases and 4 bases, with 13 bases remaining between them. CDR3 amino acids: CASTPQPPYGYTF. In DNA form, the CDR3 reads TGTGCCAGCACCCCCCAACCCCCCTATGGCTACACCTTC.

The chain couples TRBV27 to TRBJ2-3, with no clear D. The germline V and J ends were trimmed by 2 bases and 4 bases, with 13 bases remaining between them. CDR1 and CDR2 (germline): MNHEY, SMNVEV (reference sequence). This CDR3 has 15 residues. The CDR3 loop reads CASSLHGEVADTQYF. As DNA, the CDR3 is TGTGCCAGCAGTTTACACGGTGAAGTTGCAGATACGCAGTATTTT.

V usage is TRBV19 and J usage is TRBJ2-3, with D uncertain. The CDR3 loop spans 12 amino acids. CDR1 is LNHDA and CDR2 is SQIVND in the germline V gene (reference sequence). V lost 2 bases, J lost 4 bases, and 4 bases lay in between. The CDR3 is CASSITPDTQYF. In DNA form, the CDR3 reads TGTGCCAGTAGTATAACTCCAGATACGCAGTATTTT.

The rearrangement joins TRBV5-4 to TRBJ2-5; 8 nucleotides agree with TRBD2. The V segment lost 6 bases and the J segment 1 base; nucleotides outside the gene matches: 11. The CDR3 spans 16 residues. Germline-derived CDR1 and CDR2 are SGHNT and YYREEE (reference sequence). The CDR3 nucleotides read TGTGCCAGCATCGACCGAGGTGGGACTAGCCAAGAGACCCAGTACTTC. Amino acids: CASIDRGGTSQETQYF.

The J gene is TRBJ2-7, the V gene TRBV23-1; 9 nucleotides agree with TRBD2. TRBV23-1 is noted as an ORF with a role that remains uncertain. V gave up 3 bases and J gave up 0 bases; unmatched junction bases: 6. The CDR3 totals 16 residues. CDR3 in amino acids: CASSQEAGGLSYEQYF. The CDR3 DNA sequence: TGCGCCAGCAGTCAGGAGGCGGGAGGGCTCTCCTACGAGCAGTACTTC.

The chain couples TRBV5-1 to TRBJ1-2; 11 bases align to TRBD1. Trimming at V came to 3 bases and at J to 8 bases, leaving 3 bases not matched to a gene. CDR1 SGHRS and CDR2 YFSETQ come from the germline V gene. There are 13 residues in the CDR3. CDR3 loop: CASSSGQGAGYTF. The CDR3 DNA reads as TGCGCCAGCAGCTCTGGACAGGGGGCAGGCTACACCTTC.

The J gene is TRBJ1-2, the V gene TRBV10-3; D is undetermined. V was pared by 2 bases and J by 10 bases, with 11 bases between. CDR1 and CDR2 from the germline V gene are ENHRY and SYGVKD. CDR3 length: 12 residues. CDR3 residues: CAISEPRAPYTF. CDR3 in DNA: TGTGCCATCAGTGAGCCCCGAGCTCCCTACACCTTC.

The sample holds a few counts of this clone. The gene calls are TRBV29-1 and TRBJ2-1; no definite D call. The ends were cut back, 4 bases at V and 6 bases at J, with 10 bases in the middle. Germline loops: CDR1 SQVTM, CDR2 ANQGSEA. The CDR3 has 12 residues. DNA of the CDR3: TGCAGCGTTGCGATGGGTGGCAATGAGCAGTTCTTC. This encodes CSVAMGGNEQFF.

The gene calls are TRBV5-1 and TRBJ1-3; no reliable D call. Germline V gene sequence: CDR1 SGHRS, CDR2 YFSETQ. The CDR3 sequence is 14 residues long. The V end lost 2 bases, the J end lost 1 base, and 7 bases lay between the germline ends. DNA for the CDR3: TGCGCCAGCAGCTTATCTGATTCTGGAAACACCATATATTTT. This codes for CASSLSDSGNTIYF. Full variable domain (remainder filled in from reference TRBV5-1 and TRBJ1-3): KAGVTQTPRYLIKTRGQQVTLSCSPISGHRSVSWYQQTPGQGLQFLFEYFSETQRNKGNFPGRFSGRQFSNSRSEMNVSTLELGDSALYLCASSLSDSGNTIYFGEGSWLTVV.

A few counts support this clone. This sequence joins TRBV6-1 and TRBJ2-7; no clear D. Trimming pared 9 bases from V and 1 base from J, leaving 10 bases between. The CDR3 is 12 residues long. Germline assignment: CDR1 MNHNS and CDR2 SASEGT. The CDR3 sequence is CASQDGSYEQYF. The CDR3 DNA follows: TGTGCCAGTCAAGACGGGTCCTACGAGCAGTACTTC.

The rearrangement links TRBV19 to TRBJ2-3; 7 nucleotides agree with TRBD2. After removal of 3 bases from V and 6 bases from J, the junction contained 6 bases not matched to a gene. The CDR3 sequence is 14 residues long. CDR1 is LNHDA and CDR2 is SQIVND in the germline V gene (reference sequence). CDR3 sequence: CASSIREAGDTQYF. CDR3 DNA sequence: TGTGCCAGTAGTATCCGGGAGGCAGGGGATACGCAGTATTTT.